These 14 T cell receptor beta chains were sequenced from one sample in a study of Ad26.COV2.S vaccination and SARS-CoV-2 variants. Stated treatment: approximately 18 received Ad26.COV2.S at low or high dose, single or two shots; about 5 received placebo; per-sample allocation not given. Each sample was drawn 63 days after the first injection (of vaccine or placebo). Some clones are missing from TCRdb's copy, which holds only in-frame ones; the method was immunoSEQ multiplex PCR. The profile shows about 480,000 clones, approximately 90% of them singletons. Material: peripheral blood, obtained in a trial of Ad26.COV2.S vaccine versus placebo. Receptors originate from a person between 18 and 65 years old who received the Ad26.COV2.S COVID-19 vaccine or a placebo.

The chain links TRBV19 to TRBJ2-1; 12 nucleotides agree with TRBD2. The CDR3 runs 16 residues. CDR1 and CDR2 from the germline V gene are LNHDA and SQIVND (reference sequence). The junction had 9 bases not matched to a gene; V was cut back by 5 bases and J by 7 bases. The CDR3 DNA reads as TGTGCCAGTAGTGTTCTAGCGGGAGGGATTCTGAATGAGCAGTTCTTC. Its protein is CASSVLAGGILNEQFF.

The V and J genes are TRBV3-1 (or the pseudogene TRBV3-2) and TRBJ1-2; TRBD1 matches at 7 bases. Trimming at V came to 2 bases and at J to 7 bases, leaving 7 bases not matched to a gene. Looked up from germline, CDR1 is LGHDT and CDR2 is YNNKEL (reference sequence). The CDR3 consists of 14 residues. CDR3 in amino acids: CASSQPTGRFGYTF. Written as DNA, the CDR3 is TGTGCCAGCAGCCAACCGACAGGGCGCTTTGGCTACACCTTC.

Regarding this clone: At the DNA level, this CDR3 is encoded by other sequences in the same sample as well. V is TRBV28 and J is TRBJ2-3, with D uncertain. CDR1 is MDHEN and CDR2 is SYDVKM in the germline V gene. V lost 6 bases and J lost 6, with 10 bases in between. CDR3 length: 12 amino acids. The CDR3 spells CASSRVTDTQYF. In DNA, the CDR3 is TGTGCCAGCAGCCGCGTCACGGATACGCAGTATTTT.

V is TRBV5-1 and J is TRBJ1-4; D is uncertain. The CDR3 covers 15 residues. The germline V gene encodes CDR1 SGHRS and CDR2 YFSETQ. The V and J ends lost 2 bases and 7 bases respectively, with 15 bases between them. The CDR3 is CASSFGRGWGEKLFF. The CDR3 DNA reads as TGCGCCAGCAGCTTCGGGCGGGGATGGGGTGAAAAACTGTTTTTT. Combining the CDR3 with reference TRBV5-1 and TRBJ1-4 gives the whole variable domain KAGVTQTPRYLIKTRGQQVTLSCSPISGHRSVSWYQQTPGQGLQFLFEYFSETQRNKGNFPGRFSGRQFSNSRSEMNVSTLELGDSALYLCASSFGRGWGEKLFFGSGTQLSVL.

The rearrangement joins TRBV6-6 to TRBJ2-3, with 15 bases aligning to TRBD2. The V segment lost 6 bases and the J segment 4 bases; nucleotides outside the gene matches: 2. Germline V CDR1 and CDR2: MNHNY, SVGAGI (reference sequence). This CDR3 contains 15 residues. CDR3 amino acids: CASRGTSGRPDTQYF. The CDR3, as DNA: TGTGCCAGCAGAGGGACTAGCGGGAGGCCAGATACGCAGTATTTT.

The chain joins TRBV6-5 to TRBJ1-3, with 8 bases fitting TRBD1. This CDR3 spans 13 amino acids. Per germline, CDR1 MNHEY and CDR2 SVGAGI. With 7 bases clipped from V and 11 bases from J, the junction kept 10 bases outside the gene matches. For the CDR3, the DNA is TGTGCCAGCACTCCGGGACAGGTTCACGCCATATATTTT. Its translation: CASTPGQVHAIYF.

The chain recombines TRBV24-1 with TRBJ2-5; 7 bases are shared with TRBD2. The V segment lost 2 bases and the J segment 5 bases; nucleotides outside the gene matches: 10. There are 16 residues in the CDR3. Germline CDR1 and CDR2: KGHDR and SFDVKD. This CDR3 reads CATSDSSLRGGETQYF. The DNA for the CDR3 is TGTGCCACCAGTGATTCCTCCCTTAGGGGAGGGGAGACCCAGTACTTC.

This sequence joins TRBV6-5 and TRBJ2-2; 8 bases match TRBD1. V shed 8 bases and J 4 bases; nucleotides not matched to a gene: 9. The CDR3 totals 15 residues. Germline V gene sequence: CDR1 MNHEY, CDR2 SVGAGI. CDR3 DNA sequence: TGTGCCAGCGTAGCGGCAGGGGGCCTCACCGGGGAGCTGTTTTTT. Translated: CASVAAGGLTGELFF.

The chain couples TRBV10-3 to TRBJ2-1; maybe TRBD2 (5 bases). Germline V gene data show CDR1 as ENHRY and CDR2 as SYGVKD. There are 17 residues in the CDR3. V gave up 6 bases and J gave up 7 bases, with 25 bases separating them. The CDR3 protein is CAIRGTGADAQMNEQFF. CDR3 sequence (DNA): TGTGCCATCAGGGGTACCGGAGCGGACGCCCAGATGAATGAGCAGTTCTTC.

Comment on this clone: Other nucleotide sequences in the sample specify the same CDR3. The chain employs TRBV28 and TRBJ1-6; D perhaps matches TRBD1 (5 bases). The germline V gene encodes CDR1 MDHEN and CDR2 SYDVKM. The CDR3 has 15 amino acids. Between the trimmed V and J ends, which lost 5 bases and 10 bases, there was a span of 18 bases. This CDR3 is CASSPRTGAGSPLHF. The DNA of the CDR3 is TGTGCCAGCAGTCCCCGGACCGGGGCAGGGTCACCCCTCCACTTT.

Remarks on this clone: The junction departs from the called germline gene at one end, perhaps through a read error. Other DNA sequences from this sample encode an identical CDR3 as well. In nucleotides, the CDR3 is TGTGCCAGCAGCTCATCGTGGGACAGGGTAACGAACACTGAAGCTTTTTTT. This sequence encodes CASSSSWDRVTNTEAFF. This chain uses TRBV7-2 with TRBJ1-1, with 9 bases matching TRBD1. This CDR3 region has 17 residues. Germline V gene sequence: CDR1 SGHTA, CDR2 FQGNSA.

The chain employs TRBV9 and TRBJ2-1; TRBD2 agrees at 9 bases. From germline, CDR1 is SGDLS and CDR2 YYNGEE. With 1 base clipped from V and 9 bases from J, the junction kept 8 bases outside the gene matches. This CDR3 is 15 amino acids long. The CDR3 loop reads CASSVTTSGQGEQFF. The CDR3 DNA reads as TGTGCCAGCAGCGTAACAACTAGCGGGCAGGGTGAGCAGTTCTTC. The full variable domain, rest sourced from reference TRBV9 and TRBJ2-1, is DSGVTQTPKHLITATGQRVTLRCSPRSGDLSVYWYQQSLDQGLQFLIQYYNGEERAKGNILERFSAQQFPDLHSELNLSSLELGDSALYFCASSVTTSGQGEQFFGPGTRLTVL.

The chain employs TRBV5-1 and TRBJ2-3; D is unresolved. Germline CDR1 reads SGHRS; CDR2 reads YFSETQ. The V end was cut by 0 bases, the J end by 4 bases, with 3 bases between. The CDR3 extends over 12 amino acids. CDR3 coding DNA: TGCGCCAGCAGCTTGGTTCCAGATACGCAGTATTTT. Protein sequence: CASSLVPDTQYF. Variable domain in full (rest from reference TRBV5-1 and TRBJ2-3): KAGVTQTPRYLIKTRGQQVTLSCSPISGHRSVSWYQQTPGQGLQFLFEYFSETQRNKGNFPGRFSGRQFSNSRSEMNVSTLELGDSALYLCASSLVPDTQYFGPGTRLTVL.

The gene calls are TRBV2 and TRBJ1-1, with a weak D call TRBD1 (6 bases). The CDR3 spans 14 residues. The V gene's germline CDR1 is SNHLY and CDR2 FYNNEI. Trimming shortened V by 5 bases and J by 1 base, and 11 bases separated the two germline ends. The DNA for the CDR3 is TGTGCCAGCAGTTTAGACAGGACGAACACTGAAGCTTTCTTT. This codes for CASSLDRTNTEAFF.